Here is one T cell receptor (beta chain) with its context. The antigen is undetermined. This CDR3 region has 12 residues. Trimming removed 7 bases at V and 4 bases at J, with 8 bases between. Caucasian individuals from Russia who were healthy and aged about 6 to 90 acted as donors. These data come from a study of blood T cells in healthy people across ages. Study-wide findings and caveats: It was found that TCR beta diversity correlated strongly with the percentage of naive T cells. Age advanced and TCR beta diversity per million T cells fell, roughly linearly.

The authors ran a second PCR of roughly 6 to 12 cycles using a sample-barcoded 5' primer and a J-beta primer mix. All samples gave at least 2.5 million CDR3-containing paired-end reads. TCRdb analysed the 5' RACE reads with MiXCR anew, one entry per CDR3 protein. This table has about 1.1 million distinct CDR3 sequences, roughly two fifths appearing once. The receptor was isolated from a man aged 18 to 29 in good health. The sample comprised blood. The V gene is TRBV12-3 or TRBV12-4, the J gene TRBJ1-5; D gene unclear. The DNA of the CDR3 is TGTGCCAGCAAAGTATCGAATCAGCCCCAGCATTTT. This gives the protein CASKVSNQPQHF.